This TCR beta chain is drawn from a study of blood T cells in healthy people across ages. Findings of the study overall: Total diversity from one million sequenced T cells was likely underestimated.

PCR was performed a second time for about 7 to 12 cycles using a sample-barcoded 5' primer and a J-beta primer mix. MiXCR, applied by TCRdb to the 5' RACE reads, yields one record per CDR3 protein. The table lists roughly 730,000 distinct CDR3 sequences, around three fifths of them singletons, with about a quarter in the top ten. This clonotype has more than one count but fewer than ten. Its antigen is unknown. This TCR was sampled from a man between 40 and 49 years old in good health. The sample consisted of blood.

CDR3 coding DNA: TGTGCCAGCAGCTTCTTCCTCCACGAGCAGTACTTC. Its protein is CASSFFLHEQYF. J is TRBJ2-7 and V is TRBV7-2; D unclear. The CDR3 covers 12 residues. V lost 3 bases, J lost 5 bases, and 8 bases lay in between. Germline CDR1 and CDR2: SGHTA and FQGNSA.